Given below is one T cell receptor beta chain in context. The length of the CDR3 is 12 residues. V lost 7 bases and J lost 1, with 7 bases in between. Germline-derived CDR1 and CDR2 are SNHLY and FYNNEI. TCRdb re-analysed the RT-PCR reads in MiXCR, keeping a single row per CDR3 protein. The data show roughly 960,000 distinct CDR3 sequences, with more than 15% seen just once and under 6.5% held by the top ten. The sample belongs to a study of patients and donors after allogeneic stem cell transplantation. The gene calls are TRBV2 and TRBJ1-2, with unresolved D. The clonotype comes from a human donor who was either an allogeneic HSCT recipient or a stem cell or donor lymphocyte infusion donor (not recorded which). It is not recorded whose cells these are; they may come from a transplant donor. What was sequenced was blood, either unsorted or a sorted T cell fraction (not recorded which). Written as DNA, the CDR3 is TGTGCCAGCACCCCTGATAACTATGGCTACACCTTC. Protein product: CASTPDNYGYTF.